This T cell receptor beta chain comes out of a study of OX40 agonist ivuxolimab in advanced cancers. Profiling relied on immunoSEQ multiplex PCR, and the TCRdb table lists in-frame clones only, not all of them. The sample has 40,000 to 50,000 clones; approximately 86% are singletons. The CDR3 has 14 residues. V was pared by 6 bases and J by 0 bases, with 11 bases between. Germline V CDR1 and CDR2: LNHDA, SQIVND (reference sequence). The J gene is TRBJ1-1, the V gene TRBV19; a possible D gene is TRBD1 (5 bases). The sequencing here drew on CD4+ or CD8+ T cells sorted from blood, taken in a trial of the OX40 agonist ivuxolimab. The sequence was collected from an adult with an advanced solid tumor such as melanoma, head and neck, liver or kidney cancer. In DNA, the CDR3 is TGTGCCAGTAGACCGGCAGGGATGAACACTGAAGCTTTCTTT. Translating gives CASRPAGMNTEAFF.